A selection of T cell receptor beta chains follows, all from one sample in a study of T cell responses to AZD1222 COVID-19 vaccine. Here immunoSEQ multiplex PCR was the method, and the copy in TCRdb shows in-frame clones only, minus some. The sample holds 200,000 to 250,000 clones; roughly 91% are singletons and the top ten take roughly 1%. Here the sequenced sample was peripheral blood, taken on day 0 of MenACWY control vaccination. All receptors derive from an adult in good health. CDR3s include the opening cysteine and the closing phenylalanine or tryptophan. Fields, in order: D gene, clone size, V gene, J gene, CDR3 protein, CDR3 DNA. A D gene is named only where the DNA matches it firmly. Expanded clones are given a class, and other clones once, few, many or no size at all.

D: TRBD2
size: .
V: TRBV7-2
J: TRBJ2-5
CDR3: CASSLAGRAGGAGETQYF
DNA: TGTGCCAGCAGCTTAGCGGGGAGAGCCGGGGGGGCCGGAGAGACCCAGTACTTC

D: TRBD1
size: .
V: TRBV13
J: TRBJ1-2
CDR3: CASSWGQANYGYTF
DNA: TGTGCCAGCAGCTGGGGACAGGCAAACTATGGCTACACCTTC

D: .
size: .
V: TRBV6-6
J: TRBJ1-1
CDR3: CASSYSSRAQTEAFF
DNA: TGTGCCAGCAGTTACTCGAGCAGGGCGCAAACTGAAGCTTTCTTT

D: .
size: once
V: TRBV7-9
J: TRBJ1-1
CDR3: CASSSSRESFF
DNA: TGTGCCAGCAGCTCTTCCCGGGAGTCTTTCTTT

D: .
size: .
V: TRBV6-5
J: TRBJ2-7
CDR3: CASGEDSLSYEQYF
DNA: TGTGCCAGCGGAGAGGACAGCCTGAGCTACGAGCAGTACTTC

D: .
size: .
V: TRBV28
J: TRBJ2-4
CDR3: CASSSLQGQNIQYF
DNA: TGTGCCAGCAGTTCTCTCCAGGGTCAAAACATTCAGTACTTC

D: .
size: once
V: TRBV30
J: TRBJ2-5
CDR3: CAWERTVQETQYF
DNA: TGTGCCTGGGAGAGGACAGTTCAAGAGACCCAGTACTTC

D: .
size: .
V: TRBV18
J: TRBJ1-4
CDR3: CASDSSGAGEKLFF
DNA: TGTGCCAGCGACTCGAGTGGGGCAGGGGAAAAACTGTTTTTT

D: TRBD2
size: once
V: TRBV6-4
J: TRBJ2-1
CDR3: CASSAAGGQSDNEQFF
DNA: TGTGCCAGCAGTGCGGCGGGAGGGCAGTCTGACAATGAGCAGTTCTTC

D: TRBD1
size: .
V: TRBV5-1
J: TRBJ1-4
CDR3: CASSLTGGEEKLFF
DNA: TGCGCCAGCAGCTTGACAGGGGGCGAAGAAAAACTGTTTTTT

D: .
size: .
V: TRBV30
J: TRBJ1-1
CDR3: CAWSPLWAGNTEAFF
DNA: TGTGCCTGGAGTCCTCTCTGGGCTGGGAACACTGAAGCTTTCTTT

D: TRBD2
size: .
V: TRBV7-8
J: TRBJ2-7
CDR3: CASQLAGRTYEQYF
DNA: TGTGCCAGCCAATTAGCGGGGCGTACCTACGAGCAGTACTTC

D: .
size: .
V: TRBV5-1
J: TRBJ1-1
CDR3: CASSSQVNTEAFF
DNA: TGCGCCAGCAGCTCCCAGGTGAACACTGAAGCTTTCTTT

D: TRBD1
size: .
V: TRBV19
J: TRBJ1-2
CDR3: CASSPGQGYGYTF
DNA: TGTGCCAGTAGCCCGGGACAGGGATATGGCTACACCTTC

D: .
size: .
V: TRBV6-2/TRBV6-3
J: TRBJ2-1
CDR3: CASSYSVGGSSNEQFF
DNA: TGTGCCAGCAGTTACTCTGTTGGTGGCTCTTCGAATGAGCAGTTCTTC

D: TRBD1
size: .
V: TRBV2
J: TRBJ1-4
CDR3: CASSGQGVTNEKLFF
DNA: TGTGCCAGCAGTGGGCAGGGGGTAACTAATGAAAAACTGTTTTTT

D: .
size: once
V: TRBV2
J: TRBJ1-1
CDR3: CASSENGAENTEAFF
DNA: TGTGCCAGCAGTGAAAACGGGGCGGAGAACACTGAAGCTTTCTTT

D: .
size: .
V: TRBV12-3/TRBV12-4
J: TRBJ1-2
CDR3: CASSRTGTYGYTF
DNA: TGTGCCAGCAGTCGAACAGGGACCTATGGCTACACCTTC

D: .
size: .
V: TRBV7-9
J: TRBJ1-1
CDR3: CASSRPPATEAFF
DNA: TGTGCCAGCAGCCGCCCGCCCGCCACTGAAGCTTTCTTT

D: .
size: .
V: TRBV5-1
J: TRBJ1-1
CDR3: CASSLNRVDEAFF
DNA: TGCGCCAGCAGCTTGAACAGGGTAGATGAAGCTTTCTTT

D: .
size: .
V: TRBV21-1
J: TRBJ1-1
CDR3: CASSEEQNMNTEAFF
DNA: TGTGCCAGCAGCGAAGAGCAGAACATGAACACTGAAGCTTTCTTT

D: TRBD1
size: .
V: TRBV28
J: TRBJ1-4
CDR3: CASSFPTGVGEKLFF
DNA: TGTGCCAGCAGTTTCCCTACAGGGGTGGGGGAAAAACTGTTTTTT

D: .
size: .
V: TRBV10-3
J: TRBJ1-5
CDR3: CAISESYYTLNQPQHF
DNA: TGTGCCATCAGTGAGTCCTATTACACCCTCAATCAGCCCCAGCATTTT

D: .
size: .
V: TRBV12-5
J: TRBJ2-7
CDR3: CASGLNYEQYF
DNA: TGTGCTAGTGGTTTGAACTACGAGCAGTACTTC

D: .
size: .
V: TRBV28
J: TRBJ1-2
CDR3: CASRGDTHYGYTF
DNA: TGTGCCAGCAGGGGCGACACCCACTATGGCTACACCTTC

D: TRBD2
size: once
V: TRBV29-1
J: TRBJ2-7
CDR3: CSVGGGPVYEQYF
DNA: TGCAGCGTTGGCGGGGGGCCCGTCTACGAGCAGTACTTC

D: .
size: .
V: TRBV12-3/TRBV12-4
J: TRBJ2-7
CDR3: CASSSGVREQYF
DNA: TGTGCCAGCAGTTCAGGGGTGCGGGAGCAGTACTTC

D: TRBD1
size: .
V: TRBV5-1
J: TRBJ2-7
CDR3: CASSFSPGQGVYEQYF
DNA: TGCGCCAGCAGCTTTTCCCCGGGACAGGGCGTTTACGAGCAGTACTTC

D: .
size: .
V: TRBV28
J: TRBJ2-7
CDR3: CASSLAGSVYEQYF
DNA: TGTGCCAGCAGTTTGGCCGGGTCGGTCTACGAGCAGTACTTC

D: .
size: .
V: TRBV6-5
J: TRBJ1-3
CDR3: CASRSDRSSGNTIYF
DNA: TGTGCCAGCAGATCTGACAGGTCCTCTGGAAACACCATATATTTT

D: .
size: .
V: TRBV11-3
J: TRBJ1-1
CDR3: CASSSSTGNTEAFF
DNA: TGTGCCAGCAGCTCATCGACGGGGAACACTGAAGCTTTCTTT

D: TRBD1
size: once
V: TRBV19
J: TRBJ2-3
CDR3: CASTGQVANIADTQYF
DNA: TGTGCCAGTACGGGACAGGTCGCAAATATCGCAGATACGCAGTATTTT

D: .
size: few
V: TRBV2
J: TRBJ2-1
CDR3: CASSRQGSINEQFF
DNA: TGTGCCAGCAGTCGTCAGGGAAGTATCAATGAGCAGTTCTTC

D: .
size: .
V: TRBV4-2
J: TRBJ1-2
CDR3: CASSQVRDTDDNYGYTF
DNA: TGTGCCAGCAGCCAAGTCCGGGACACGGACGATAACTATGGCTACACCTTC

D: TRBD1
size: .
V: TRBV19
J: TRBJ1-5
CDR3: CASSALDRARSNQPQHF
DNA: TGTGCCAGTAGTGCCTTGGACAGGGCGAGAAGCAATCAGCCCCAGCATTTT

D: .
size: .
V: TRBV15
J: TRBJ1-2
CDR3: CATSSETGMRYGYTF
DNA: TGTGCCACCAGCAGCGAAACAGGGATGAGGTATGGCTACACCTTC

D: TRBD1
size: once
V: TRBV28
J: TRBJ1-5
CDR3: CASSFLAGGNQPQHF
DNA: TGTGCCAGCAGTTTTCTGGCAGGGGGAAATCAGCCCCAGCATTTT